The source of this T cell receptor beta chain is a study of beta chain features in type 1 diabetes. Germline assignment: CDR1 GTSNPN and CDR2 SVGIG (reference sequence). Trimming removed 3 bases from V and 6 bases from J, with 23 bases in between. The CDR3 spans 17 residues. Study-level results: Among patients with Type 1 diabetes, TCRB CDR3s were moderately but significantly shorter in every one of the four CD4+ subsets. Insertions at VDJ junctions were less frequent in type 1 diabetes patients. These patients also deleted more nucleotides at the same junctions.

Sequencing targeted expressed TCRB transcripts, as all isolated RNA had been reverse transcribed. Here immunoSEQ multiplex PCR was the method, and the copy in TCRdb shows in-frame clones only, minus some. The sample yields about 660,000 clones, 11% to 15% seen once. Central memory, naive, regulatory and stem cell-like memory CD4+ cells were sorted by CD45RO/CCR7/CD25/CD127/CD95/CD27. Every sorted population was more than 95% pure. With regard to this clone: Its antigen is still unknown.

The chain links TRBV30 to TRBJ2-2, with D uncertain. The sequencing sample was made of naive CD4+ T cells from blood. The sequence was obtained from a man between 18 and 29 years old with type 1 diabetes. The CDR3 DNA sequence: TGTGCCTGGAGCTTCGTGGGGTCAAGTCTGACTTCCGGGGAGCTGTTTTTT. Translation gives CAWSFVGSSLTSGELFF.